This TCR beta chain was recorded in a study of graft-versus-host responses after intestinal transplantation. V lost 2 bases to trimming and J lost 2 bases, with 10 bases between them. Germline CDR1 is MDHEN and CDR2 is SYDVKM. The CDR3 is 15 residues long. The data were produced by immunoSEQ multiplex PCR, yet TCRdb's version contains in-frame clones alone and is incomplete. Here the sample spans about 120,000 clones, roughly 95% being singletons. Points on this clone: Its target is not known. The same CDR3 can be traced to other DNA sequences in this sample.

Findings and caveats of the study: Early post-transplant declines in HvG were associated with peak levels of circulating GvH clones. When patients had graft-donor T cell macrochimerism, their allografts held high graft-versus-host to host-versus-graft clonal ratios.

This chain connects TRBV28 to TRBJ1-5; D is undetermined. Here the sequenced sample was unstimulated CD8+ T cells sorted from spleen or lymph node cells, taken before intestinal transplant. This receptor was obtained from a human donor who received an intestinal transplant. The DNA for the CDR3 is TGTGCCAGCAGTTTAAGAGGGTTGGGCAATCAGCCCCAGCATTTT. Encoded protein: CASSLRGLGNQPQHF.